Shown below are 28 T cell receptor beta chains from a single sample sequenced in a study of cytomegalovirus exposure and HLA in healthy donors. PCR employed 60 Vbeta and 13 Jbeta primers. Clones were sequenced by immunoSEQ multiplex PCR, and TCRdb holds only the in-frame ones, with some missing. The repertoire holds under 85,000 clones, with around 70% as singletons. The sequencing sample was made of PBMCs. The receptors were sampled from a woman in her twenties or thirties in good health and CMV-seronegative.

The sample holds one count of this clone. The rearrangement joins TRBV6-4 to TRBJ2-1, with 11 bases aligning to TRBD2. CDR1 is MRHNA, CDR2 SNTAGT, per germline. This CDR3 region has 15 residues. Trimming removed 2 bases from V and 9 bases from J; junction bases left unmatched: 6. The CDR3 DNA reads TGTGCCAGCAGTGACGGGCTAGCGGGGGGTCGTGAGCAGTTCTTC. Translated: CASSDGLAGGREQFF.

The V call is TRBV6-1, the J call TRBJ2-7; possibly TRBD1 for D (5 bases). Per the germline V gene, CDR1 is MNHNS and CDR2 is SASEGT. The CDR3 runs to 11 residues. V was shortened by 11 bases and J by 3 bases, with 11 bases between the two germline ends. The CDR3: CAADTYYEQYF. As DNA, the CDR3 is TGTGCCGCGGACACATACTACGAGCAGTACTTC.

The chain links TRBV7-9 to TRBJ2-1; TRBD2 matches 10 bases. This CDR3 comprises 15 residues. Germline V gene sequence: CDR1 SEHNR, CDR2 FQNEAQ (reference sequence). V lost 5 bases to trimming and J lost 4 bases; unmatched junction nucleotides: 5. CDR3 DNA sequence: TGTGCCAGCAGCCGAGCGGGGGGGGATTACAATGAGCAGTTCTTC. Residues: CASSRAGGDYNEQFF.

Written as DNA, the CDR3 is TGTGCCAGCAGCCAAGTGTCCGGGGATGACTACGCCTACGAGCAGTACTTC. Residues: CASSQVSGDDYAYEQYF. The rearrangement joins TRBV4-2 to TRBJ2-7; TRBD2 is a possible D gene (5 bases). The V and J ends lost 1 base and 2 bases respectively, with 18 bases between them. CDR1 and CDR2 (germline): LGHNA, YNFKEQ. This CDR3 comprises 17 residues.

The J gene is TRBJ1-6, the V gene TRBV2, with D possibly matching TRBD1 (5 bases). The germline CDR1 and CDR2 sequences are SNHLY and FYNNEI. V was clipped by 7 bases and J by 0 bases, with 13 bases between them. The length of the CDR3 is 16 residues. The chain's CDR3 is CASIYQGSSYNSPLHF. The CDR3 DNA reads TGTGCCAGCATTTATCAGGGAAGCTCCTATAATTCACCCCTCCACTTT.

The chain carries TRBV30 and TRBJ1-5, with D maybe TRBD1 (6 bases). CDR3 length: 13 residues. From germline, CDR1 is GTSNPN and CDR2 SVGIG (reference sequence). The germline V and J ends were trimmed by 0 bases and 6 bases, with 9 bases remaining between them. CDR3 in amino acids: CAWSVQGSQPQHF. The CDR3 DNA follows: TGTGCCTGGAGTGTACAGGGCAGTCAGCCCCAGCATTTT.

The chain is built from TRBV25-1 and TRBJ2-1; 8 positions agree with TRBD1. Germline V gene lookup returns CDR1 MGHDK and CDR2 SYGVNS. This CDR3 is built from 12 residues. V shed 6 bases and J 15 bases; nucleotides not matched to a gene: 10. The CDR3 nucleotides read TGTGCCAGCAGCTATTCCGGGACAGGTTGGTTCTTC. Translation: CASSYSGTGWFF.

This clone is a singleton in its sample. The V gene is TRBV18, the J gene TRBJ1-2, with 12 nucleotides matching TRBD1. The CDR3 is 16 residues long. V gave up 3 bases and J gave up 6 bases; unmatched junction bases: 8. Germline V lookup: CDR1 KGHSH, CDR2 LQKENI. The CDR3 sequence: CASSPLGTGGWDGYTF. The DNA for the CDR3 is TGTGCCAGCTCACCCCTCGGGACAGGGGGCTGGGATGGCTACACCTTC.

The V call is TRBV11-3, the J call TRBJ2-2, with a tentative D call TRBD1 (5 bases). The germline V gene encodes CDR1 SGHNT and CDR2 YENEEA. The CDR3 consists of 18 residues. Trimming shortened V by 1 base and J by 3 bases, and 18 bases separated the two germline ends. The CDR3 region is CASSLGLVPGHDTGELFF. CDR3 in DNA: TGTGCCAGCAGCTTAGGTCTCGTTCCAGGGCATGACACCGGGGAGCTGTTTTTT.

The chain carries TRBV5-5 and TRBJ2-7, with a tentative D call TRBD2 (5 bases). In germline, CDR1 is SGHKS, CDR2 YYEKEE (reference sequence). The V gene lost 0 bases and the J gene lost 2 bases, with 12 bases spanning the gap. CDR3 length: 15 residues. This CDR3 reads CASSLGSGSTYEQYF. The CDR3 region has the DNA TGTGCCAGCAGCTTGGGATCTGGGAGTACCTACGAGCAGTACTTC.

This clone has just one count. It is likely a read error, because the conserved phenylalanine at the end of the CDR3 is missing. V usage is TRBV5-1 and J usage is TRBJ2-2; 8 bases align to TRBD2. The germline gives CDR1 SGHRS, CDR2 YFSETQ. The CDR3 length is 13 residues. V dropped 7 bases and J dropped 1; count of bases not matched to a gene: 0. The CDR3: CASREGNTGELFV. In DNA, the CDR3 is TGCGCCAGCCGGGAGGGGAACACCGGGGAGCTGTTTGTT.

About this clone: Being one base from a much bigger clone, this may be a read error. The chain couples TRBV15 to TRBJ1-1; D not resolved. Germline lookup yields CDR1 LNHNV and CDR2 YYDKDF (reference sequence). V was pared by 0 bases and J by 10 bases, with 21 bases between. The CDR3 is 16 amino acids. CDR3 in amino acids: CATSRDRGLELPAAFF. CDR3 sequence (DNA): TGTGCCACCAGCAGAGATCGTGGGTTGGAGTTGCCTGCAGCTTTCTTT.

This clone came up many times. V and J are TRBV6-1 and TRBJ1-1; maybe TRBD1 (5 bases). V lost 6 bases and J lost 11, with 22 bases in between. From germline, CDR1 is MNHNS and CDR2 SASEGT. This CDR3 is 14 amino acids long. CDR3 region: CASRTRAPSTEAFF. Written as DNA, the CDR3 is TGTGCCAGCAGGACCAGGGCACCCAGCACGGAGGCTTTCTTT.

This clone was observed a handful of times. The chain uses TRBV2 and TRBJ1-5; D remains unclear. In germline, CDR1 is SNHLY, CDR2 FYNNEI. This CDR3 contains 15 residues. Trimming took 6 bases from V and 3 from J, leaving 15 bases between them. CDR3 sequence (DNA): TGTGCCAGCAGCGAACTAACAGCTTACAATCAGCCCCAGCATTTT. This sequence encodes CASSELTAYNQPQHF.

The chain carries TRBV30 and TRBJ2-7; 10 bases align to TRBD1. This CDR3 is 14 amino acids long. Losses at the gene ends were 0 bases for V and 6 bases for J; bases not matched to a gene: 5. CDR1 and CDR2 from the germline V gene are GTSNPN and SVGIG (reference sequence). Here the CDR3 reads CAWSVDRGRPEQYF. The CDR3 coding sequence is TGTGCCTGGAGTGTCGACAGGGGGCGGCCCGAGCAGTACTTC.

The chain combines TRBV28 with TRBJ2-2; D uncertain. The CDR3 contains 10 residues. V was pared by 10 bases and J by 9 bases, with 9 bases between. CDR1 MDHEN and CDR2 SYDVKM come from the germline V gene. In DNA, the CDR3 is TGTGCCACCCGCGCCAGGGAGCTGTTTTTT. It translates to CATRARELFF.

There are many counts of this clone. The V call is TRBV5-4, the J call TRBJ2-3; 16 bases fit TRBD2. CDR1 is SGHNT, CDR2 YYREEE, per germline (reference sequence). There are 17 residues in the CDR3. After removal of 2 bases from V and 5 bases from J, the junction contained 5 bases not matched to a gene. This CDR3 reads CASSLPGLAGGKDTQYF. Here the CDR3 DNA reads TGTGCCAGCAGCTTACCGGGACTAGCGGGGGGGAAAGATACGCAGTATTTT.

The V call is TRBV2, the J call TRBJ2-6; possible D gene TRBD1, 6 bases. CDR3 length: 15 amino acids. V dropped 5 bases and J dropped 0 bases, with 8 bases sitting between them. Germline loops: CDR1 SNHLY, CDR2 FYNNEI. CDR3 region: CASSTGHSGANVLTF. Here the CDR3 DNA reads TGTGCCAGCAGTACAGGGCACTCTGGGGCCAACGTCCTGACTTTC.

The chain has TRBV2 and TRBJ2-5, with TRBD1 identical over 9 bases. The CDR3 runs to 15 residues. Per germline, CDR1 SNHLY and CDR2 FYNNEI. V was pared by 4 bases and J by 4 bases, with 7 bases of the junction left unmatched. CDR3: CASSALTGGPETQYF. CDR3 DNA: TGTGCCAGCAGTGCTTTGACAGGGGGTCCAGAGACCCAGTACTTC. The entire variable domain, with the rest obtained from reference TRBV2 and TRBJ2-5, is as follows: EPEVTQTPSHQVTQMGQEVILRCVPISNHLYFYWYRQILGQKVEFLVSFYNNEISEKSEIFDDQFSVERPDGSNFTLKIRSTKLEDSAMYFCASSALTGGPETQYFGPGTRLLVL.

The gene calls are TRBV2 and TRBJ1-5, with D tentatively TRBD1 (6 bases). The V and J ends lost 5 bases and 0 bases respectively, with 11 bases between them. Germline V gives CDR1 SNHLY, CDR2 FYNNEI. CDR3 length: 15 amino acids. The CDR3 DNA follows: TGTGCCAGCAGTCGCGACAGGTATAGCAATCAGCCCCAGCATTTT. It encodes CASSRDRYSNQPQHF. Combining the CDR3 with reference TRBV2 and TRBJ1-5 gives the whole variable domain EPEVTQTPSHQVTQMGQEVILRCVPISNHLYFYWYRQILGQKVEFLVSFYNNEISEKSEIFDDQFSVERPDGSNFTLKIRSTKLEDSAMYFCASSRDRYSNQPQHFGDGTRLSIL.

The chain uses TRBV28 and TRBJ1-1, with a tentative D call TRBD1 (5 bases). The V and J ends lost 6 bases and 3 bases respectively, with 17 bases between them. Germline V gene lookup returns CDR1 MDHEN and CDR2 SYDVKM. CDR3 length: 15 residues. CDR3 DNA sequence: TGTGCCAGCAGCTCCCCAGACCAGGGTGACACTGAAGCTTTCTTT. This encodes CASSSPDQGDTEAFF.

This clone was seen more than once but under ten times. The gene calls are TRBV2 and TRBJ1-4; 7 bases fit TRBD1. Looked up from germline, CDR1 is SNHLY and CDR2 is FYNNEI. V shed 6 bases and J 2 bases; nucleotides not matched to a gene: 6. The CDR3 contains 15 residues. The CDR3 nucleotides read TGTGCCAGCAGGGAACAGGGGCGCACTAATGAAAAACTGTTTTTT. Its translation is CASREQGRTNEKLFF.

The V and J genes are TRBV18 and TRBJ2-7; possibly TRBD1 for D (5 bases). Per the germline V gene, CDR1 is KGHSH and CDR2 is LQKENI. Trimming left V 5 bases short and J 7 bases short, with 15 bases between. The CDR3 length is 13 residues. CDR3 DNA: TGTGCCAGCTCAGAATCCGACAGTAGGGAGCAGTACTTC. This sequence encodes CASSESDSREQYF. Full variable domain (rest looked up from reference TRBV18 and TRBJ2-7): NAGVMQNPRHLVRRRGQEARLRCSPMKGHSHVYWYRQLPEEGLKFMVYLQKENIIDESGMPKERFSAEFPKEGPSILRIQQVVRGDSAAYFCASSESDSREQYFGPGTRLTVT.

The chain combines TRBV6-1 with TRBJ1-2, with no clear D. V gave up 7 bases and J gave up 4 bases, with 7 bases separating them. The germline V gene has CDR1 MNHNS and CDR2 SASEGT. The CDR3 contains 11 residues. The CDR3 bases are TGTGCCAGCACCCTCGGCTATGGCTACACCTTC. Translation: CASTLGYGYTF.

The table lists this clone with a few counts. This chain uses TRBV4-1 with TRBJ2-7; D uncertain. The CDR3 is 13 amino acids. Trimming took off 4 bases at V and 3 bases at J, with 10 bases between the two ends. CDR1 is MGHRA, CDR2 YSYEKL, per germline. The CDR3 region is CASSRARFYEQYF. The CDR3 DNA reads as TGCGCCAGCAGCCGGGCACGGTTCTACGAGCAGTACTTC.

In this sample, this clone turned up a few times. V and J are TRBV4-1 and TRBJ2-5; 10 nucleotides agree with TRBD2. The V gene's germline CDR1 is MGHRA and CDR2 YSYEKL. Trimming removed 0 bases from V and 6 bases from J; junction bases left unmatched: 7. This CDR3 region has 16 residues. CDR3 amino acids: CASSQDTAGGQKTQYF. In DNA, the CDR3 is TGCGCCAGCAGCCAAGATACAGCGGGGGGGCAAAAGACCCAGTACTTC.

The J gene is TRBJ1-2, the V gene TRBV15, with D unresolved. CDR1 and CDR2 (germline): LNHNV, YYDKDF (reference sequence). Trimming pared 6 bases from V and 0 bases from J, leaving 11 bases between. CDR3 length: 14 residues. The CDR3 is CATSLSRTNYGYTF. The CDR3 coding sequence is TGTGCCACCAGTTTATCGAGGACTAACTATGGCTACACCTTC.

The rearrangement joins TRBV30 to TRBJ2-7, with D possibly TRBD1 on 6 matching bases. Germline V CDR1 and CDR2: GTSNPN, SVGIG (reference sequence). V was clipped by 5 bases and J by 2 bases, with 13 bases between them. This CDR3 comprises 13 residues. The CDR3 sequence is CAWEGTPTYEQYF. The DNA of the CDR3 is TGTGCCTGGGAAGGGACACCCACCTACGAGCAGTACTTC.